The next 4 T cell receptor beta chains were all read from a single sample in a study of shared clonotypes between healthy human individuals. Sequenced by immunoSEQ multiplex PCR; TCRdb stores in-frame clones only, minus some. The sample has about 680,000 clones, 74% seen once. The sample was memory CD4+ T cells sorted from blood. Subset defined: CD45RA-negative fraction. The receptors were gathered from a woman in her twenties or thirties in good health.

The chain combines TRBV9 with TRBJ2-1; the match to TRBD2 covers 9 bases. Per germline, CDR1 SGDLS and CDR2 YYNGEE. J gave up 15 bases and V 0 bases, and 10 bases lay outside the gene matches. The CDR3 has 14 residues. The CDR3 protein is CASSVEGEGTSRFF. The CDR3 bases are TGTGCCAGCAGCGTAGAAGGGGAGGGGACTAGCCGGTTCTTC.

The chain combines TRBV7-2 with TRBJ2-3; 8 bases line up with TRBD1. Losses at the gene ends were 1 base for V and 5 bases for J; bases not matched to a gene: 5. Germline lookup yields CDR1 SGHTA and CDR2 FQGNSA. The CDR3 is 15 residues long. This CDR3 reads CASSLGRQGLDTQYF. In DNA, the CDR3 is TGTGCCAGCAGCTTAGGTCGACAGGGGTTAGATACGCAGTATTTT.

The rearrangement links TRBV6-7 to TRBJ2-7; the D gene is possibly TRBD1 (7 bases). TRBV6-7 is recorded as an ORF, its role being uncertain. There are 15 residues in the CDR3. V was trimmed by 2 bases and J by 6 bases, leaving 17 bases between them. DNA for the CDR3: TGTGCCAGCAGTTACGGGGCAGGGGGGCACTGCGAGCAGTACTTC. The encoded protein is CASSYGAGGHCEQYF.

CDR3 coding DNA: TGCGCCAGCAGCCAAGGGAACAGTAAGAGCTCCTACGAGCAGTACTTC. Encoded protein: CASSQGNSKSSYEQYF. V usage is TRBV4-1 and J usage is TRBJ2-5, with D unresolved. The last part of the DNA fits TRBJ2-7 better; the J call may be wrong. Germline values: CDR1 MGHRA, CDR2 YSYEKL. The CDR3 has 16 residues.